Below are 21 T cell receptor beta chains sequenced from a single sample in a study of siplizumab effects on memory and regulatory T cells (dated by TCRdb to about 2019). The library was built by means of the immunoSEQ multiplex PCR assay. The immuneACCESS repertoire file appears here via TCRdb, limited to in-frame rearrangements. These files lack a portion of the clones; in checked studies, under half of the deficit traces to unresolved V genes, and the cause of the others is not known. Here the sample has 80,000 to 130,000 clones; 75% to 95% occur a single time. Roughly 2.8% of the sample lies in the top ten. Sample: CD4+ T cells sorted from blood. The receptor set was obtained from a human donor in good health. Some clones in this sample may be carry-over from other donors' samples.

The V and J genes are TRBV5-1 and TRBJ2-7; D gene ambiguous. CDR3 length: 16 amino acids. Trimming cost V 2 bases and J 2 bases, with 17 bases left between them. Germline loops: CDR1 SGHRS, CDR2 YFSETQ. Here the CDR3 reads CASSFSVTGRTYEQYF. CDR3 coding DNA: TGCGCCAGCAGCTTTTCCGTAACGGGTAGGACCTACGAGCAGTACTTC.

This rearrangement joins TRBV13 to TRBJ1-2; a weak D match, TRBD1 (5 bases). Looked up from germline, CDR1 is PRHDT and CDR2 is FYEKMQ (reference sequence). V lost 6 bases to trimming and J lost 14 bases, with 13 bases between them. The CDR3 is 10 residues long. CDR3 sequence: CASRGRAITF. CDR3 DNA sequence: TGTGCCAGCAGAGGCAGGGCGATAACCTTC.

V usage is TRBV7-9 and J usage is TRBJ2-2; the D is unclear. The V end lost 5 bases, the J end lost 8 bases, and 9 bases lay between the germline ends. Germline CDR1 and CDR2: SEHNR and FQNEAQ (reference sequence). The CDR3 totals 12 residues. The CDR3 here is CASSPPTGELFF. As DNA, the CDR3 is TGTGCCAGCAGCCCCCCAACGGGGGAGCTGTTTTTT.

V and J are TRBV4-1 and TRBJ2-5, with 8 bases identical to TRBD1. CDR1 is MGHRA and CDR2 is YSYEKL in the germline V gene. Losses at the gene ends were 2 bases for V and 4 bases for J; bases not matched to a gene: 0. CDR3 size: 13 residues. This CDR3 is CASSQTGGETQYF. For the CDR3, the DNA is TGCGCCAGCAGCCAAACAGGGGGAGAGACCCAGTACTTC.

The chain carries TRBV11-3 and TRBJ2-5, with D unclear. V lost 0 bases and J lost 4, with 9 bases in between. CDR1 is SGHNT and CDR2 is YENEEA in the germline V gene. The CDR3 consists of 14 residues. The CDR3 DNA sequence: TGTGCCAGCAGCTTAGATCCTGGCGGAGAGACCCAGTACTTC. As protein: CASSLDPGGETQYF.

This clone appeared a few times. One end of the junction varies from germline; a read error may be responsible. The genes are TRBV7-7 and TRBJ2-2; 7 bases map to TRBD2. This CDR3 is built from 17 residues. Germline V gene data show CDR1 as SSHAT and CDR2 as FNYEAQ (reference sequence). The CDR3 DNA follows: TGTGCTAGCAGCTCCGGGGGTGGCGGGAGCAACACCGGGGAGCTGTTTTTT. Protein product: CASSSGGGGSNTGELFF.

CDR3 nucleotides: TGCAGCGTTCGGGCAGGACCGAACACTGAAGCTTTCTTT. Protein sequence: CSVRAGPNTEAFF. The rearrangement links TRBV29-1 to TRBJ1-1; D uncertain. The CDR3 is 13 amino acids. The germline CDR1 and CDR2 sequences are SQVTM and ANQGSEA. Trimming took 5 bases from V and 1 from J, leaving 11 bases between them.

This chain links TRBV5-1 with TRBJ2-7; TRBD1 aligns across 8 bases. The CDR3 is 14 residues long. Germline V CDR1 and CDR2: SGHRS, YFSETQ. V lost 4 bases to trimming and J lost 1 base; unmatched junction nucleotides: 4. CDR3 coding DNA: TGCGCCAGCAGCCGGACAGGGCCTTCCTACGAGCAGTACTTC. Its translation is CASSRTGPSYEQYF.

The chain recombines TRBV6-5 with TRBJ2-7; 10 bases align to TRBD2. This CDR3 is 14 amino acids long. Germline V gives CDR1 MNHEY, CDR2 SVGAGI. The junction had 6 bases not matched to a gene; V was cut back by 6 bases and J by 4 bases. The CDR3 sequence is CASRKAGGPYEQYF. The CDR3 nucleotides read TGTGCCAGCAGGAAAGCGGGAGGGCCATACGAGCAGTACTTC.

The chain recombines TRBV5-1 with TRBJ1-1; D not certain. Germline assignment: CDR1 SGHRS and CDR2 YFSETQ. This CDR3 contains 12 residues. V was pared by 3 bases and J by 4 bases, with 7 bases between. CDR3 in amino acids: CASSWRGTEAFF. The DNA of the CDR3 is TGCGCCAGCAGCTGGCGGGGCACTGAAGCTTTCTTT.

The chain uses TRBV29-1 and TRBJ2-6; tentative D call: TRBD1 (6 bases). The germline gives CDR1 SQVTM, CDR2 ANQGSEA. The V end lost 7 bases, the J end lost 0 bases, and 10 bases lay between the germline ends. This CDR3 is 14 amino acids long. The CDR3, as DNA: TGCAGCGCGTCAGGGGACTCTGGGGCCAACGTCCTGACTTTC. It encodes CSASGDSGANVLTF.

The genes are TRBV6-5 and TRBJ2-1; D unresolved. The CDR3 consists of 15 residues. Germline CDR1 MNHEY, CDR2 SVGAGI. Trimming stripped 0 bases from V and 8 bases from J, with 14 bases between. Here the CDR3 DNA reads TGTGCCAGCAGTTACTCCGGGCCTAGGGCGGATGAGCAGTTCTTC. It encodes CASSYSGPRADEQFF.

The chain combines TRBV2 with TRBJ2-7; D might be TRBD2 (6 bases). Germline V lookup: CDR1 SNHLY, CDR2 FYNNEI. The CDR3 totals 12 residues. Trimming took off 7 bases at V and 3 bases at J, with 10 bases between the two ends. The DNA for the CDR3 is TGTGCCAGCACGGAGGGCAACTACGAGCAGTACTTC. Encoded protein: CASTEGNYEQYF.

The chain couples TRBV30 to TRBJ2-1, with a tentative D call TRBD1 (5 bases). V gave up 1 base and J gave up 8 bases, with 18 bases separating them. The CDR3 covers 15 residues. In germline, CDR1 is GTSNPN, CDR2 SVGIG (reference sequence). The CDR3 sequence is CAWSAGQMGMYEQFF. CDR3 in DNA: TGTGCCTGGAGTGCCGGACAAATGGGCATGTATGAGCAGTTCTTC.

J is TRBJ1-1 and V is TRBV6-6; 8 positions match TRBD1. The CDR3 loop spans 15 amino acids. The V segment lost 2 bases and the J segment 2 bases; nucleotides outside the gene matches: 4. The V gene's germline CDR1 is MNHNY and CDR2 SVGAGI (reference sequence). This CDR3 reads CASSYPGGGNTEAFF. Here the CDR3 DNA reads TGTGCCAGCAGTTACCCAGGGGGCGGAAACACTGAAGCTTTCTTT.

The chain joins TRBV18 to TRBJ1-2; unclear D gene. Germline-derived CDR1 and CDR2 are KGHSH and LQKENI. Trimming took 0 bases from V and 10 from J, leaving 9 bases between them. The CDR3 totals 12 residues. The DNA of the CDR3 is TGTGCCAGCTCACCACCCTCAAGATACTACACCTTC. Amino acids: CASSPPSRYYTF.

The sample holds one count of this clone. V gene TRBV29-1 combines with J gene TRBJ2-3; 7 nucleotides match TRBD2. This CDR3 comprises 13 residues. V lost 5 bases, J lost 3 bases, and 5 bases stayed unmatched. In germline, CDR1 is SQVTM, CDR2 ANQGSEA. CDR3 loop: CSVPSGLTDTQYF. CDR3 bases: TGCAGCGTTCCTAGCGGCTTGACAGATACGCAGTATTTT.

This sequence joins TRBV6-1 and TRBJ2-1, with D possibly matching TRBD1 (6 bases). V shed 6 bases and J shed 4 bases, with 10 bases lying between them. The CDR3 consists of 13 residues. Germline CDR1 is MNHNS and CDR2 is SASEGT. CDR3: CASSMGTYNEQFF. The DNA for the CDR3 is TGTGCCAGCAGCATGGGGACATACAATGAGCAGTTCTTC.

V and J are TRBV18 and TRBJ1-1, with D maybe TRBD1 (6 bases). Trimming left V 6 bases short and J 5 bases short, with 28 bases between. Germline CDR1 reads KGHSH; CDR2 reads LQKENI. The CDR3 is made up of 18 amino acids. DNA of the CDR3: TGTGCCAGCTCCCACAAGTTAGGGGGAGTGGTTAGGAGGACTGAAGCTTTCTTT. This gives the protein CASSHKLGGVVRRTEAFF.

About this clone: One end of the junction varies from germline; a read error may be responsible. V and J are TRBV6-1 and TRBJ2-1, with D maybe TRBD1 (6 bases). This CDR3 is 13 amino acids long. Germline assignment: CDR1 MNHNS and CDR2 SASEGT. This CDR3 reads CASSEIWGLGRVF. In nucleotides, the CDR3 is TGTGCCAGCAGTGAAATCTGGGGGCTAGGGCGGGTCTTC.

The CDR3 DNA reads as TGTGCCAGCAACAAACAGGGGAGCTCCTACGAGCAGTACTTC. It translates to CASNKQGSSYEQYF. The chain is built from TRBV11-2 and TRBJ2-7, with 7 bases fitting TRBD1. Losses at the gene ends were 7 bases for V and 0 bases for J; bases not matched to a gene: 6. The CDR3 totals 14 residues. CDR1 SGHAT and CDR2 FQNNGV come from the germline V gene.